This TCR beta chain was profiled in a study of cytomegalovirus exposure and HLA in healthy donors. Though nominally healthy at sampling, donors likely had unrecorded immune exposures. Germline V gives CDR1 SGHVS, CDR2 FQNEAQ. V gave up 10 bases and J gave up 0 bases; unmatched junction bases: 11. The CDR3 has 16 amino acids. PCR amplification relied on 60 Vbeta primers (plus 13 Jbeta primers). The method was immunoSEQ multiplex PCR; TCRdb's version includes in-frame clones alone and lacks a portion of them. The data hold more than 110,000 clones, with about 76% observed a single time. The clonotype originates from a female donor in good health and CMV-seronegative. Input material: PBMCs. V is TRBV7-8 and J is TRBJ1-4; 7 nucleotides match TRBD1. The CDR3 sequence: CATIGTDDSTNEKLFF. CDR3 coding DNA: TGTGCCACCATCGGGACAGATGATTCAACTAATGAAAAACTGTTTTTT.